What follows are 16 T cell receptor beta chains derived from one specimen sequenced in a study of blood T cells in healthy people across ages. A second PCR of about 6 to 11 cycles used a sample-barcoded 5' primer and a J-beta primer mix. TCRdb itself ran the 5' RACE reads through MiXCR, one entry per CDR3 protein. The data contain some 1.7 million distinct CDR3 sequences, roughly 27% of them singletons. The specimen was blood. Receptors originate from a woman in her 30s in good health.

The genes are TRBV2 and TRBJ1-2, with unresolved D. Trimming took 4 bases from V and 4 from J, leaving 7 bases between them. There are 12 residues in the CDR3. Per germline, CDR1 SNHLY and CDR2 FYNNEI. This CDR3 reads CASSGGFYGYTF. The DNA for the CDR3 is TGTGCCAGCAGTGGAGGCTTCTATGGCTACACCTTC.

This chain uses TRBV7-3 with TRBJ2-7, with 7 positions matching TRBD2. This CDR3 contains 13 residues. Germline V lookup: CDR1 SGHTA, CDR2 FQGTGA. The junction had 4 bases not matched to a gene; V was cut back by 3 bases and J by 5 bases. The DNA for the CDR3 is TGTGCCAGCAGCTTTCAGCGGGGCGACGAGCAGTACTTC. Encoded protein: CASSFQRGDEQYF. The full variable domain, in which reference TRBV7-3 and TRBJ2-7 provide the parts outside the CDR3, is GAGVSQTPSNKVTEKGKYVELRCDPISGHTALYWYRQSLGQGPEFLIYFQGTGAADDSGLPNDRFFAVRPEGSVSTLKIQRTERGDSAVYLCASSFQRGDEQYFGPGTRLTVT.

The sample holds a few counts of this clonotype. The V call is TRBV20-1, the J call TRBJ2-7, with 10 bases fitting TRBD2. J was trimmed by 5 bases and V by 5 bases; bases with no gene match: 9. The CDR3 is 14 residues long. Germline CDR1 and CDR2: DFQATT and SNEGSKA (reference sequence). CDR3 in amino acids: CSAGAGGPPNEQYF. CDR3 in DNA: TGCAGTGCTGGAGCGGGAGGGCCCCCTAACGAGCAGTACTTC.

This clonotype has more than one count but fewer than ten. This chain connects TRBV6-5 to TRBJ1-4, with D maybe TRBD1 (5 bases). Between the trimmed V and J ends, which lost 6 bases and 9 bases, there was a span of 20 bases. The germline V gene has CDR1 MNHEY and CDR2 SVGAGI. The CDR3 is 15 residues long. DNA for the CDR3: TGTGCCAGCAGCCCTTCCCGGGGGTTCGAGAAAAAACTGTTTTTT. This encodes CASSPSRGFEKKLFF.

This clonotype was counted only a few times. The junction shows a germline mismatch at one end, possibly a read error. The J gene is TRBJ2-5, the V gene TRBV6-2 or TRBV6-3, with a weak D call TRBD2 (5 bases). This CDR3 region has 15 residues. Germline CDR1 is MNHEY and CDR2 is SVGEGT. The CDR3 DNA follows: TGTGCCTGCAGGCTCTCAGCGGTGAACGATGAGACCCAGTACTTC. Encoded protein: CACRLSAVNDETQYF.

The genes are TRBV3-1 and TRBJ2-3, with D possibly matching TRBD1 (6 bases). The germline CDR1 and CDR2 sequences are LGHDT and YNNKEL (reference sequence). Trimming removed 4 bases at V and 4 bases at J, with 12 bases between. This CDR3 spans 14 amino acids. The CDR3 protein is CASSRTEVADTQYF. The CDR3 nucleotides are TGTGCCAGCAGCCGGACAGAAGTTGCAGATACGCAGTATTTT.

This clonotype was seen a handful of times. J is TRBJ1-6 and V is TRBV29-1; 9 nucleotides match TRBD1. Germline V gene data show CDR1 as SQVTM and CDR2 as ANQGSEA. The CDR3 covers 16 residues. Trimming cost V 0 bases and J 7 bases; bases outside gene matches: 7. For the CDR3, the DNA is TGCAGCGTTGAAGATCAGGACAGGGGAGGCAATTCACCCCTCCACTTT. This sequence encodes CSVEDQDRGGNSPLHF.

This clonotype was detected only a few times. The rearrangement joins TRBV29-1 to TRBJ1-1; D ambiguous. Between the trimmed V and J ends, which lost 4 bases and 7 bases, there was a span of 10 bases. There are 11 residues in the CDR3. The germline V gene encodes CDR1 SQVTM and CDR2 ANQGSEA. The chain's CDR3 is CSVGTGVEAFF. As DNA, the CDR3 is TGCAGCGTTGGAACCGGGGTTGAAGCTTTCTTT.

The CDR3 nucleotides are TGTGCCAGCAGTTCCGGGACAACGGTGTTGAACACTGAAGCTTTCTTT. It codes for CASSSGTTVLNTEAFF. The chain joins TRBV6-5 to TRBJ1-1; possible D gene TRBD1, 6 bases. The germline V gene encodes CDR1 MNHEY and CDR2 SVGAGI. The CDR3 totals 16 residues. Trimming shortened V by 4 bases and J by 0 bases, and 15 bases separated the two germline ends.

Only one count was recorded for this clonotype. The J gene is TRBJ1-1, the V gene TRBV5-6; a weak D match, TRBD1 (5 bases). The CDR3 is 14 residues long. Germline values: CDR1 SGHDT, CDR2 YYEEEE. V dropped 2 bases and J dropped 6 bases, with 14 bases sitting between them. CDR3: CASSFFRQGAEAFF. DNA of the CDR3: TGTGCCAGCAGCTTTTTCCGCCAGGGCGCTGAAGCTTTCTTT.

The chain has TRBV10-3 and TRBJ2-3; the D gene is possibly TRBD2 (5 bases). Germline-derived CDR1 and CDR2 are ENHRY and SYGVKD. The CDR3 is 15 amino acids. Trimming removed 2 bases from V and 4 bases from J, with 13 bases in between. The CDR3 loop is CAISEEGLTPDTQYF. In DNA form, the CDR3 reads TGTGCCATCAGTGAGGAGGGCCTCACCCCAGATACGCAGTATTTT.

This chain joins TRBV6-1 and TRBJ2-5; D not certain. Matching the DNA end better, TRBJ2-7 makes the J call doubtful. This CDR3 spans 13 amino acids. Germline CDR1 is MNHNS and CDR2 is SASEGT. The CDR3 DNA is TGTGCCAGCACGCAGGAGTCGGTTTCCGAGCAGTACTTC. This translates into CASTQESVSEQYF.

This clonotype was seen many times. The CDR3 DNA is TGTGCCAGCCGGGGCAAATACAATGAGCAGTTCTTC. Protein: CASRGKYNEQFF. V is TRBV12-3 or TRBV12-4 and J is TRBJ2-1; D may be TRBD1 or TRBD2 (5 bases each). This CDR3 has 12 residues. The V gene lost 8 bases and the J gene lost 4 bases, with 9 bases spanning the gap.

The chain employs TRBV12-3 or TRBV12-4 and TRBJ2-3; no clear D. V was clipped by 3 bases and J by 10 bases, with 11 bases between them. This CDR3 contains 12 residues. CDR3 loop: CASSFRRDAQYF. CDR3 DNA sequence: TGTGCCAGCAGTTTCAGGCGCGATGCGCAGTATTTT.

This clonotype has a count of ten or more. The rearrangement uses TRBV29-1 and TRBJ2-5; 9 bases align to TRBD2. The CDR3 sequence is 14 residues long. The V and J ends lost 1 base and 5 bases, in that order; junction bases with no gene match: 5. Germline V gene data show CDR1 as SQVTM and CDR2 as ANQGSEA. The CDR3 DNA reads TGCAGCGTTGAAGGGTGGACTAGCGATGAGACCCAGTACTTC. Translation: CSVEGWTSDETQYF.

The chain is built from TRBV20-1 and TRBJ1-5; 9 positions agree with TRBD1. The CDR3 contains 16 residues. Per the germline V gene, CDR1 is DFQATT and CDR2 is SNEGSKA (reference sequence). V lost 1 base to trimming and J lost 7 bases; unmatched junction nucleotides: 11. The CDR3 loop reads CSARVPRDRVGQPQHF. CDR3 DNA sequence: TGCAGTGCTAGAGTTCCCCGGGACAGGGTTGGGCAGCCCCAGCATTTT.